The source of this T cell receptor beta chain is a study of T cells after yellow fever vaccination. The CDR3 runs 16 residues. Trimming removed 6 bases from V and 3 bases from J, with 18 bases in between. The study's findings and limits: Though it reached lower strength, the secondary response hit its peak faster, day 5 versus 15. Most primary-vaccination clones reappeared after the booster (more than 95% CD4, approximately 88% CD8). High-abundance clonotypes from the bulk population could contaminate FACS-sorted repertoires.

Only a few counts were recorded for this clonotype. Its cognate antigen is unknown. Production of TCR cDNA was by 5'RACE template switching, which also added a universal primer site and UMIs. TCRdb independently ran MiXCR on the 5' RACE reads; one entry per CDR3 protein. This sample carries 400,000 to 450,000 distinct CDR3 sequences, 18% of them seen once, and the ten largest clones take 18%. The sample consisted of PBMCs, taken before the yellow fever booster vaccination. V and J are TRBV12-3 or TRBV12-4 and TRBJ2-1; D is tentatively TRBD1 or TRBD2 (7 bases each). The TCR comes from a man younger than 35 who received the YFV17D yellow fever vaccine. CDR3 residues: CASRPGGQLVYNEQFF. The CDR3 nucleotides read TGTGCCAGCAGGCCGGGGGGACAGCTTGTCTACAATGAGCAGTTCTTC.